The sequence of this T cell receptor beta chain was determined in a study of cytomegalovirus exposure and HLA in healthy donors. In germline, CDR1 is SGHTA, CDR2 FQGTGA. Trimming removed 5 bases from V and 0 bases from J; junction bases left unmatched: 15. The CDR3 is made up of 20 amino acids. PCR involved 60 Vbeta and 13 Jbeta primers. Sequencing used immunoSEQ multiplex PCR; TCRdb keeps in-frame clones, though not all of them. Of more than 150,000 clones in the sample, roughly 80% were seen once. This clone occurred once. Its specificity is not known. Findings of the study overall: The authors judged a highly shared variant cluster likely a sequencing artifact. Analysis performed later found about 17,000 TCR beta sequences associated with HLA alleles at 0.05 false discovery rate. The authors listed 164 TCR beta chains as cytomegalovirus-associated. Later analysis suggested most CMV-associated TCR beta chains were HLA-restricted.

This clonotype was obtained from a middle-aged man in good health and CMV-seropositive. The J gene is TRBJ2-4, the V gene TRBV7-3; 11 nucleotides agree with TRBD2. The sample comprised PBMCs. CDR3 protein: CASSPTGGLAGGQAKNIQYF. The DNA of the CDR3 is TGTGCCAGCAGCCCAACAGGGGGCCTAGCGGGGGGACAAGCCAAAAACATTCAGTACTTC.